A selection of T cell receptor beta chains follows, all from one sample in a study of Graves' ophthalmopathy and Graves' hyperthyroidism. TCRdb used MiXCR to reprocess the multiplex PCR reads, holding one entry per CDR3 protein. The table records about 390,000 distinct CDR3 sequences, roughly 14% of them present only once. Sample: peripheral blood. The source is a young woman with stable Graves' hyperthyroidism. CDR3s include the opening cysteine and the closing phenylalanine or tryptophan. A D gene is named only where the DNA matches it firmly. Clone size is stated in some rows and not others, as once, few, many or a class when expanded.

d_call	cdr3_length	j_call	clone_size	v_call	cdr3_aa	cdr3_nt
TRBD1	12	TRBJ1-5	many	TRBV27	CASSTGFQPQHF	TGTGCCAGCTCGACAGGGTTTCAGCCCCAGCATTTT
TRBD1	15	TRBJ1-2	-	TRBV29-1	CSVEDVAGTGNGYTF	TGCAGCGTTGAAGACGTCGCCGGGACAGGGAATGGCTACACCTTC
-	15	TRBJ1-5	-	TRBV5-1	CASSLSGNSNQPQHF	TGCGCCAGCAGCTTGTCAGGGAATAGCAATCAGCCCCAGCATTTT
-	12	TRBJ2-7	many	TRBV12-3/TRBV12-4	CASRAGGGEQYF	TGTGCCAGCAGGGCTGGGGGAGGCGAGCAGTACTTC
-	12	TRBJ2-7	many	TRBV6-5	CASSFGHDEQYF	TGTGCCAGCAGTTTCGGACATGACGAGCAGTACTTC
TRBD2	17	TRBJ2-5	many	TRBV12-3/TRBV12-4	CASSLARLAGGQETQYF	TGTGCCAGCAGTTTAGCTCGACTAGCGGGGGGGCAAGAGACCCAGTACTTC
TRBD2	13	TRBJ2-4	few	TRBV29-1	CSVGGGAKNIQYF	TGCAGCGTGGGGGGGGGAGCCAAAAACATTCAGTACTTC
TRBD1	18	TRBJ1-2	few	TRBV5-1	CASSLSVPGQGTNYGYTF	TGCGCCAGCAGCTTGTCGGTTCCGGGACAGGGTACTAACTATGGCTACACCTTC
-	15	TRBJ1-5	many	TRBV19	CASSIWAAGDQPQHF	TGTGCCAGTAGTATTTGGGCAGCCGGCGACCAGCCCCAGCATTTT
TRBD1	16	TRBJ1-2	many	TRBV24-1	CATSTGTGSLMRGYTF	TGTGCCACCAGTACCGGGACAGGGTCATTGATGCGCGGCTACACCTTC
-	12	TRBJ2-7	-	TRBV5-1	CASSMGNYEQYF	TGCGCCAGCAGCATGGGAAATTACGAGCAGTACTTC
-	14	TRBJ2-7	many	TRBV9	CASSDSGDSYEQYF	TGTGCCAGCAGCGATTCGGGGGACAGCTACGAGCAGTACTTC
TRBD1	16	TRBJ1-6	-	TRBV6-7	CASRARRGPPNSPLHF	TGTGCCAGCAGGGCACGAAGGGGGCCTCCGAATTCACCCCTCCACTTT
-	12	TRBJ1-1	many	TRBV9	CASSPWGTEAFF	TGTGCCAGCAGCCCATGGGGGACTGAAGCTTTCTTT
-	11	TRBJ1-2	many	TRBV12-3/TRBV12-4	CASSPGWGYTF	TGTGCCAGCAGCCCAGGGTGGGGCTACACCTTC
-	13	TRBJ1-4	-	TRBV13	CASSSSPNEKLFF	TGTGCCAGCAGCTCTTCTCCTAATGAAAAACTGTTTTTT
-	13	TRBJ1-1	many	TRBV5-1	CASSLGLSAEAFF	TGCGCCAGCAGCTTGGGGCTTTCGGCTGAAGCTTTCTTT
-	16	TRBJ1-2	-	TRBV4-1	CASSQGQGGGNYGYTF	TGCGCCAGCAGCCAAGGGCAGGGCGGAGGGAATTATGGCTACACCTTC
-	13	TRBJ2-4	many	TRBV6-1	CASTNRAKNIQYF	TGTGCCAGCACCAACAGAGCCAAAAACATTCAGTACTTC
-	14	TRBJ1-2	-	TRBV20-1	CSATKDATNYGYTF	TGCAGTGCTACGAAGGACGCAACTAACTATGGCTACACCTTC
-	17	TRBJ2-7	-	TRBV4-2	CASSQGIGSIGNYEQYF	TGTGCCAGCAGCCAGGGAATTGGATCAATTGGGAATTACGAGCAGTACTTC
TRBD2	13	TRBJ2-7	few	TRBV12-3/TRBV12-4	CASSTGGIYEQYF	TGTGCCAGCAGTACGGGAGGGATCTACGAGCAGTACTTC
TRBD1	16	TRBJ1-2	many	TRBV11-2	CASSSNRDRGPYGYTF	TGTGCCAGCAGTTCCAACCGGGACAGGGGCCCCTATGGCTACACCTTC
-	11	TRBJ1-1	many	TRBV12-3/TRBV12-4	CASPGNTEAFF	TGTGCCAGCCCCGGGAACACTGAAGCTTTCTTT
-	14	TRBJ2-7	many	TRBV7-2	CASSLVGTGYEQYF	TGTGCCAGCAGCTTAGTCGGAACCGGCTACGAGCAGTACTTC
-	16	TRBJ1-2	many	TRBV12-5	CASGPGREGRSDGYTF	TGTGCTAGTGGCCCAGGTCGGGAGGGCAGATCCGATGGCTACACCTTC
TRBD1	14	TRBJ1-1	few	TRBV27	CASSGQGRNTEAFF	TGTGCCAGCAGTGGACAGGGGAGGAACACTGAAGCTTTCTTT
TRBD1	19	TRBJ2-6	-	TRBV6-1	CASSARGQGAISGANVLTF	TGTGCCAGCAGTGCCAGGGGACAGGGGGCCATCTCTGGAGCCAACGTCCTGACTTTC
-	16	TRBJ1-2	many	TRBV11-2	CASSLPLWGANYGYTF	TGTGCCAGCAGCTTACCCCTGTGGGGGGCCAACTATGGCTACACCTTC
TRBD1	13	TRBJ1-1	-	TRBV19	CASSSLGQGRAFF	TGTGCCAGTAGTTCTCTAGGACAGGGGAGAGCTTTCTTT
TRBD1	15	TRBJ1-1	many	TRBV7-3	CASSSSRDRVTEAFF	TGTGCCAGCAGCTCGTCCCGGGACAGGGTCACTGAAGCTTTCTTT
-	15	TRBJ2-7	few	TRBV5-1	CASSLGPGSSYEQYF	TGCGCCAGCAGCTTGGGGCCAGGAAGCTCCTACGAGCAGTACTTC
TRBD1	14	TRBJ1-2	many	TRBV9	CASSEGQGPYGYTF	TGTGCCAGCAGCGAGGGACAGGGACCCTATGGCTACACCTTC
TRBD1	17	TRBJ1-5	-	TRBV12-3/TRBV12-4	CASSLRSTGGWNQPQHF	TGTGCCAGCAGTTTAAGGAGCACAGGGGGCTGGAATCAGCCCCAGCATTTT
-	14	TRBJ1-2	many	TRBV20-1	CSAVAGHLSYGYTF	TGCAGTGCTGTCGCGGGACATTTAAGCTATGGCTACACCTTC
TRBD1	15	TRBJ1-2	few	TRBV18	CASSPKTGQVYGYTF	TGTGCCAGCTCACCAAAGACAGGACAGGTATATGGCTACACCTTC
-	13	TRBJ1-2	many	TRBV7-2	CASSLGLLYGYTF	TGTGCCAGCAGCTTAGGACTCCTCTATGGCTACACCTTC
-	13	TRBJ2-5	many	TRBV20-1	CSAREGGVETQYF	TGCAGTGCTAGAGAAGGGGGGGTCGAGACCCAGTACTTC
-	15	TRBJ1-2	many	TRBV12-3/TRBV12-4	CASAAAGIEVYGYTF	TGTGCCAGCGCAGCGGCGGGGATTGAAGTCTATGGCTACACCTTC
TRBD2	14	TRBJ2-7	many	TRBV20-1	CSARAPSGGGEQYF	TGCAGTGCTAGAGCCCCTAGCGGGGGAGGCGAGCAGTACTTC
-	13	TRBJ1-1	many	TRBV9	CASSERSNTEAFF	TGTGCCAGCAGCGAGCGGTCGAACACTGAAGCTTTCTTT
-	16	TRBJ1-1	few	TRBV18	CASSPPTGLLNTEAFF	TGTGCCAGCTCACCACCTACAGGGCTCTTGAACACTGAAGCTTTCTTT
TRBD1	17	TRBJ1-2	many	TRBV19	CASSIARDRGRFYGYTF	TGTGCCAGTAGTATAGCCCGGGACAGGGGGCGCTTTTATGGCTACACCTTC
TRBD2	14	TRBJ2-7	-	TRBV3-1	CTSSQGTSGYEQYF	TGTACCAGCAGCCAAGGGACTAGCGGTTACGAGCAGTACTTC
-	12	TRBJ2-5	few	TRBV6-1	CASTGTRETQYF	TGTGCCAGCACCGGCACCCGAGAGACCCAGTACTTC
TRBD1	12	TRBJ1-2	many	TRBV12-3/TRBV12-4	CASSQGEDGYTF	TGTGCCAGCAGTCAGGGGGAAGATGGCTACACCTTC
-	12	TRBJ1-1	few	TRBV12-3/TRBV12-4	CASSLVPDEAFF	TGTGCCAGCAGTTTAGTACCAGATGAAGCTTTCTTT
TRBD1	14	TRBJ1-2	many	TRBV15	CATKVDRVSEGYTF	TGTGCCACCAAAGTGGACAGGGTTTCGGAGGGCTACACCTTC
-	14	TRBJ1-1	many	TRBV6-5	CASSLRAGNTEAFF	TGTGCCAGCAGTTTGAGGGCGGGGAACACTGAAGCTTTCTTT
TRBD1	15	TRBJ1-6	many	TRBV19	CASRTGESYNSPLHF	TGCGCCAGTAGGACAGGGGAATCCTATAATTCACCCCTCCACTTT
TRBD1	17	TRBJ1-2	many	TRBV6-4	CASSAKQPGQWTSGYTF	TGTGCCAGCAGTGCTAAACAACCGGGACAGTGGACGAGTGGCTACACCTTC
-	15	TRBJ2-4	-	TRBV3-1	CASSPGVLAKNIQYF	TGTGCCAGCAGCCCAGGGGTACTAGCCAAAAACATTCAGTACTTC
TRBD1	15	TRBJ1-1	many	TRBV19	CASRNPDRGNTEAFF	TGTGCCAGTAGAAACCCCGACAGGGGGAACACTGAAGCTTTCTTT
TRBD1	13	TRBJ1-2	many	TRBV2	CASSERTGNGYTF	TGTGCCAGCAGTGAGAGGACAGGGAACGGCTACACCTTC